These T cell receptor beta chains were read from a single sample in a study of T cell responses to AZD1222 COVID-19 vaccine. Sequenced by immunoSEQ multiplex PCR; TCRdb stores in-frame clones only, minus some. The sample has around 130,000 clones, 86% seen once. This specimen consisted of peripheral blood, obtained 28 days after the second AZD1222 dose. Receptor source: an adult who received the AZD1222 COVID-19 vaccine. Both conserved end residues are part of each CDR3.

>TRBV19
CASSILMGQGNQPQHF
>TRBV11-3
CASSPRGSGNTIYF
>TRBV19
CASRRATSDEKLFF
>TRBV9
CASSAHSQVADSYEQYF
>TRBV4-1
CASSQDGSPWREQYF
>TRBV7-2
CASSLGVGGVGNTIYF
>TRBV28
CVSGLDWNYGYTF
>TRBV9
CASSPRQAPNSPLHF
>TRBV4-3
CASSKDGPYNEQFF
>TRBV5-1
CASSFPGTTEAFF
>TRBV5-1
CASSWASSGGAYNEQFF
>TRBV7-8
CASSLEELQGAGDYGYTF
>TRBV30
CAWSPGLAGAAKNIQYF
>TRBV7-9
CASSVSTGGLNGYTF
>TRBV7-2
CASSFTGDTEAFF
>TRBV25-1
CASSVSGLSNQPQHF
>TRBV2
CASNGQRNYGYTF
>TRBV9
CASSVGQINSPLHF
>TRBV30
CAWRVPGGPVEQFF
>TRBV11-3
CASSSTASGNTIYF
>TRBV11-3
CASSHRGGESPLHF
>TRBV15
CATSRDAGGYDEQYF
>TRBV19
CASSKGQPYEQYF
>TRBV10-3
CAISDPQGLRSNQPQHF
>TRBV6-1
CASSVGLKPGSGNTIYF
>TRBV6-4
CASSAEKGRHGYTF
>TRBV4-3
CASSQVVGGGNTIYF
>TRBV5-1
CASSPGQEPNSPLHF
>TRBV6-5
CASSRPGGAGTEAFF
>TRBV7-9
CASSLPGTETQYF
>TRBV30
CAWSAQQGARGTFF
>TRBV7-2
CASSYAGVETQYF
>TRBV19
CASSMARLTNEKLFF
>TRBV6-5
CASSYGQGTYEQYF
>TRBV18
CASLSGQLNTEAFF
>TRBV9
CASSATPGQFSSGNTIYF
>TRBV19
CASSVQGSGNTEAFF
>TRBV19
CASSFSGQVNQPQHF
>TRBV7-2
CASSQDSSIGYTF
>TRBV5-1
CASSGQGTEAFF
>TRBV2
CASSGEASYEQYF
>TRBV20-1
CSASSEPYEQYF
>TRBV5-1
CASSLVRELDTQYF
>TRBV2
CASSEGLGANYGYTF
>TRBV6-5
CASSYLGGTFF
>TRBV18
CASSPQDNYEQYF